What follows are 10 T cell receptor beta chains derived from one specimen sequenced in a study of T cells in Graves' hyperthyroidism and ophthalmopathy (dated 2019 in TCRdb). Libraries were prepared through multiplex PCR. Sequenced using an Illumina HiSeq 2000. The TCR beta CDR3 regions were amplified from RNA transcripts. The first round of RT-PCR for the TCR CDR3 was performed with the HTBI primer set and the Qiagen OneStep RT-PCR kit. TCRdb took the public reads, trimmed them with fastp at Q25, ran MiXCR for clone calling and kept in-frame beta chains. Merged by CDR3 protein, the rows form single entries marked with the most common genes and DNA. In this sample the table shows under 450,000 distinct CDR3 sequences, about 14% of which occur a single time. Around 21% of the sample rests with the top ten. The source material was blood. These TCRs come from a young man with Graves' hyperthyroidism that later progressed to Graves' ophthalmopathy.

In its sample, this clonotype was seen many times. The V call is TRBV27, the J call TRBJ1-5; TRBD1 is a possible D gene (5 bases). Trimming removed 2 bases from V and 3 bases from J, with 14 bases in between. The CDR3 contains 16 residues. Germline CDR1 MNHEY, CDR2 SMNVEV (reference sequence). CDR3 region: CASSLRGTEANQPQHF. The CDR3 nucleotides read TGTGCCAGCAGTTTAAGGGGCACCGAAGCCAATCAGCCCCAGCATTTT.

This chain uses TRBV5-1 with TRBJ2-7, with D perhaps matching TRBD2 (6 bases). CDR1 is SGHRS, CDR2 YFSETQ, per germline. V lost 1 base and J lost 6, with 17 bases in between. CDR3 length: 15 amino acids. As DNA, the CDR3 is TGCGCCAGCAGCTTGTGGGGAGGCTCGGTCGCCGAGCAGTACTTC. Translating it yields CASSLWGGSVAEQYF.

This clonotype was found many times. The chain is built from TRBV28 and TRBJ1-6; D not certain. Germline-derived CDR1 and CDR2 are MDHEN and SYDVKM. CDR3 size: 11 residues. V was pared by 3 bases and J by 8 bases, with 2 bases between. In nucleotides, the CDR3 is TGTGCCAGCAGTTTTGATTCACCCCTCCACTTT. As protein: CASSFDSPLHF.

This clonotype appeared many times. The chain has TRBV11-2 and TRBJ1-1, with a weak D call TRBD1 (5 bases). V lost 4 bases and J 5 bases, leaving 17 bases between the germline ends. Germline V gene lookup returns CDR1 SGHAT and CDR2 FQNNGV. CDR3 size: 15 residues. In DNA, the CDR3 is TGTGCCAGCAGCTCTGGCGGGCGGGGGGAGACTGAAGCTTTCTTT. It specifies CASSSGGRGETEAFF.

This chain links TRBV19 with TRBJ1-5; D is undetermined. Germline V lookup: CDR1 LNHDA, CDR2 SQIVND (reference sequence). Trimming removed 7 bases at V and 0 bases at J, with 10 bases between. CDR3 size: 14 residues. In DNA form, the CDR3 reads TGTGCCAGTATCCCGACAACTAGCAATCAGCCCCAGCATTTT. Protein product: CASIPTTSNQPQHF.

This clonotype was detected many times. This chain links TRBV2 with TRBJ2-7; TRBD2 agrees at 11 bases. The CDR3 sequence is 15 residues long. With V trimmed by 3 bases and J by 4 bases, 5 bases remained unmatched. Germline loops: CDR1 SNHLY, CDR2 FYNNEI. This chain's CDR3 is CASSDSGGADYEQYF. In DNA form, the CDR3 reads TGTGCCAGCAGTGATAGCGGGGGGGCCGATTACGAGCAGTACTTC.

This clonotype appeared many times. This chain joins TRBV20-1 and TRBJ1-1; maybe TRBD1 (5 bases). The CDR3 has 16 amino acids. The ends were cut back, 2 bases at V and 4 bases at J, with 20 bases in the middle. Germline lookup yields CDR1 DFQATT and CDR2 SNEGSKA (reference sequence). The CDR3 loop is CSARPLKVRAGTEAFF. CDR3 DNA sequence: TGCAGTGCTAGACCGTTAAAGGTCAGGGCCGGCACTGAAGCTTTCTTT.

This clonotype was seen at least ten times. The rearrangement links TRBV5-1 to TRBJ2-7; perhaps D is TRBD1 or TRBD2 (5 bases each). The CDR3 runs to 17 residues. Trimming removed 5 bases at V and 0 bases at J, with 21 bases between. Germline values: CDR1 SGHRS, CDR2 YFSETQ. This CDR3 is CASRPGPIGRSSYEQYF. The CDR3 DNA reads TGCGCCAGCAGGCCGGGGCCCATCGGACGGAGCTCCTACGAGCAGTACTTC. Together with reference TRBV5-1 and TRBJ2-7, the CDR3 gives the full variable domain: KAGVTQTPRYLIKTRGQQVTLSCSPISGHRSVSWYQQTPGQGLQFLFEYFSETQRNKGNFPGRFSGRQFSNSRSEMNVSTLELGDSALYLCASRPGPIGRSSYEQYFGPGTRLTVT.

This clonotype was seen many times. The CDR3 nucleotides are TGTGCCAGCAGCGCCGACAGGGAGGGATCACCCCTCCACTTT. As protein: CASSADREGSPLHF. The chain links TRBV9 to TRBJ1-6; 7 bases line up with TRBD1. Losses at the gene ends were 3 bases for V and 10 bases for J; bases not matched to a gene: 7. The CDR3 spans 14 residues. Germline CDR1 reads SGDLS; CDR2 reads YYNGEE.

The CDR3 loop reads CASSPNRGTYEQYF. The DNA of the CDR3 is TGTGCCAGCAGCCCTAACAGGGGTACCTACGAGCAGTACTTC. The chain links TRBV13 to TRBJ2-7; TRBD1 aligns across 7 bases. Germline V lookup: CDR1 PRHDT, CDR2 FYEKMQ (reference sequence). Trimming at V came to 5 bases and at J to 2 bases, leaving 6 bases not matched to a gene. The CDR3 consists of 14 residues.